These 2 T cell receptor beta chains were all obtained from the same sample, sequenced in a study of T cell responses to AZD1222 COVID-19 vaccine. Sequencing was performed with immunoSEQ multiplex PCR; in TCRdb, only in-frame clones are kept and a portion is missing. The sample lists roughly 150,000 clones, roughly nine tenths occurring once. The sample in question was peripheral blood, obtained 28 days after the second AZD1222 dose. These receptor sequences come from an adult who received the AZD1222 COVID-19 vaccine.

The rearrangement joins TRBV6-6 to TRBJ2-3, with D perhaps TRBD1 (5 bases). Germline V CDR1 and CDR2: MNHNY, SVGAGI (reference sequence). V lost 4 bases and J 3 bases, leaving 17 bases between the germline ends. The CDR3 extends over 16 amino acids. CDR3 nucleotides: TGTGCCAGCAGTTCGACAGTAACCGGACGAACAGATACGCAGTATTTT. Translated: CASSSTVTGRTDTQYF.

The V call is TRBV27, the J call TRBJ1-4; 10 bases align to TRBD1. The CDR3 covers 17 residues. Germline CDR1 reads MNHEY; CDR2 reads SMNVEV (reference sequence). With V trimmed by 6 bases and J by 0 bases, 7 bases remained unmatched. CDR3 DNA: TGTGCCAGCAGGCTACTCGGGACAGGGGCAACTAATGAAAAACTGTTTTTT. This codes for CASRLLGTGATNEKLFF.